The source of this T cell receptor (beta chain) is a study of cytomegalovirus exposure and HLA in healthy donors. Study results and caveats: Listed as cytomegalovirus-associated were 150 or so TCR beta chains. The dataset shows that most TCR sequences were rare, while some public TCRs occurred in many donors.

The CDR3 has 15 amino acids. Trimming took 3 bases from V and 5 from J; bases not matched to a gene: 6. In germline, CDR1 is LNHDA, CDR2 SQIVND (reference sequence). 60 Vbeta and 13 Jbeta primers were used in PCR. As handled by the study authors: In a later analysis, 79 million or so unique TCR beta chains included roughly 11 million shared by two or more donors. Sequenced by immunoSEQ multiplex PCR; TCRdb stores in-frame clones only, minus some. That table gives V, J and clone size, and the DNA gave D and trimming. The repertoire holds over 110,000 clones, with roughly four fifths as singletons. Points on this clone: Its specificity is unknown.

The TCR originated in a male donor in good health and CMV-seronegative. This chain connects TRBV19 to TRBJ2-3, with TRBD2 identical over 9 bases. The sequenced material came from PBMCs. As DNA, the CDR3 is TGTGCCAGTAGTATTCTAGTAGCGGGAGAAGATACGCAGTATTTT. It is translated as CASSILVAGEDTQYF. The full variable domain, rest sourced from reference TRBV19 and TRBJ2-3, is DGGITQSPKYLFRKEGQNVTLSCEQNLNHDAMYWYRQDPGQGLRLIYYSQIVNDFQKGDIAEGYSVSREKKESFPLTVTSAQKNPTAFYLCASSILVAGEDTQYFGPGTRLTVL.